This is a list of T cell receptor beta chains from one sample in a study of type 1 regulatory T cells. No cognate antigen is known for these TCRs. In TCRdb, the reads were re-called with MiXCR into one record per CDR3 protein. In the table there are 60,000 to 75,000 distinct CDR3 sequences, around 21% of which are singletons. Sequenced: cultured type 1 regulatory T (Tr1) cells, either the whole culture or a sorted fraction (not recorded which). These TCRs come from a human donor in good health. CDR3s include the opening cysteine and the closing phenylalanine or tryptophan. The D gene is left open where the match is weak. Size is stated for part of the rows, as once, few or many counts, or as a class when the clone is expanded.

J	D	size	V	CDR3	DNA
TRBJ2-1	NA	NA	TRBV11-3	CASSEGVGARNEQFF	TGTGCCAGCAGCGAAGGGGTCGGGGCACGTAATGAGCAGTTCTTC
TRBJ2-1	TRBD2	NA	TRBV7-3	CASSLRPGGDNEQFF	TGTGCCAGCAGCTTAAGGCCGGGAGGGGACAATGAGCAGTTCTTC
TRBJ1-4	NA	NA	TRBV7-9	CASSPQNEKLFF	TGTGCCAGCAGCCCACAAAATGAAAAACTGTTTTTT
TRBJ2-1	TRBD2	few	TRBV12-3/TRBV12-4	CASSLKAGVGQFF	TGTGCCAGCAGTTTAAAAGCGGGAGTCGGGCAGTTCTTC
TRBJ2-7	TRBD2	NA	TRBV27	CASSSLASRSEQYF	TGTGCCAGCAGCTCACTAGCGAGTCGCAGCGAGCAGTACTTC
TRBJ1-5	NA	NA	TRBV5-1	CASSLSGDPQPQHF	TGCGCCAGCAGCTTGTCAGGGGACCCTCAGCCCCAGCATTTT
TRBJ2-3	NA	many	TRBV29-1	CSGGLLGDTQYF	TGCAGCGGGGGATTGTTAGGAGATACGCAGTATTTT
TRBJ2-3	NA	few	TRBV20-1	CSARVAASTDTQYF	TGCAGTGCTAGAGTAGCGGCCAGCACAGATACGCAGTATTTT
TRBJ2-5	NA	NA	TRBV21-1	CARVKEQETQYF	TGTGCCAGGGTAAAAGAGCAGGAGACCCAGTACTTC
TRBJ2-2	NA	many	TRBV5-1	CASSYDPQATGELFF	TGCGCCAGCAGCTATGACCCACAGGCCACCGGGGAGCTGTTTTTT
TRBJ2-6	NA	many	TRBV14	CASSHSRNSGANVLTF	TGTGCCAGCAGCCATTCACGGAACTCTGGGGCCAACGTCCTGACTTTC
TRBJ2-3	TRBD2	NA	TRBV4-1	CASSQTRTSGTRADTQYF	TGCGCCAGCAGTCAAACACGGACTAGCGGGACACGGGCAGATACGCAGTATTTT
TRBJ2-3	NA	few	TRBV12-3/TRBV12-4	CASRTDGNTQYF	TGTGCCAGCAGGACGGACGGGAATACGCAGTATTTT
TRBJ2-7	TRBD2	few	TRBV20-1	CSAKLAGVPWVQYF	TGCAGTGCTAAACTAGCGGGAGTCCCCTGGGTGCAGTACTTC
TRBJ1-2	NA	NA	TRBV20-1	CSARDTQGRSLYGYTF	TGCAGTGCTAGGGATACACAGGGTAGGAGCCTCTATGGCTACACCTTC
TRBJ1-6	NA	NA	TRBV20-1	CSARQQSSYNSPLHF	TGCAGTGCTAGACAACAGAGCTCCTATAATTCACCCCTCCACTTT
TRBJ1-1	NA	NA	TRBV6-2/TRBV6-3	CASSWILSGWAFF	TGTGCCAGCAGTTGGATTTTATCCGGATGGGCTTTCTTT